This T cell receptor beta chain comes out of a study of T cells in Graves' hyperthyroidism and ophthalmopathy. Study observations and caveats: Ophthalmopathy was told apart from stable hyperthyroidism by a 13 V-J model.

TCR beta CDR3 region amplification was performed from RNA transcripts. HTBI primers were employed in a first-round RT-PCR of the TCR CDR3. Using its own MiXCR run on the multiplex PCR reads, TCRdb lists one record per CDR3 protein. The top ten hold over 15% of the sample, which has about 720,000 distinct CDR3 sequences, roughly a sixth seen once. Diagnostic decisions used clinical symptoms, serum thyroxine and TRAb, thyroid ultrasound and orbital computed tomography. Blood dates from first hyperthyroidism diagnosis, before any ophthalmopathy symptoms. PBMCs were obtained from under 13 ml fresh peripheral blood. This clonotype was counted many times. Its specificity is unknown. An end of the junction does not agree with germline; a read error may underlie this. The germline V gene has CDR1 MGHRA and CDR2 YSYEKL. The CDR3 consists of 15 residues.

This TCR was sampled from a woman between 50 and 59 years old with Graves' hyperthyroidism that later progressed to Graves' ophthalmopathy. The sequencing sample was made of blood. This chain joins TRBV4-1 and TRBJ1-5; 9 bases are shared with TRBD1. DNA for the CDR3: TGTGCCAGCAGTCAGGACAGGGGAAGCAATCAGCCCCAGCATTTT. Encoded protein: CASSQDRGSNQPQHF.